These 11 T cell receptor beta chains came from one sample sequenced in a study of CD4 T cell repertoires in COVID-19. Some clones are missing from TCRdb's copy, which holds only in-frame ones; the method was immunoSEQ multiplex PCR. The sample has about 24,000 clones, 85% to 95% seen once. No culture step preceded sequencing of the ex vivo isolated memory T cells. The sample here was circulating follicular helper CD4+ T cells (cTfh) from blood, taken before the COVID-19 pandemic. The receptors were gathered from a human donor who had COVID-19.

The chain couples TRBV7-9 to TRBJ2-3; no firm D call. The ends were cut back, 2 bases at V and 0 bases at J, with 9 bases in the middle. The CDR3 consists of 15 residues. CDR1 and CDR2 from the germline V gene are SEHNR and FQNEAQ (reference sequence). CDR3 sequence reads: CASSLFVGSTDTQYF. The CDR3 DNA sequence: TGTGCCAGCAGCTTATTCGTCGGGAGCACAGATACGCAGTATTTT.

The chain employs TRBV9 and TRBJ2-1; D not resolved. Trimming cost V 1 base and J 8 bases, with 4 bases left between them. CDR3 length: 11 residues. The germline CDR1 and CDR2 sequences are SGDLS and YYNGEE. CDR3 in DNA: TGTGCCAGCAGCGTATATGATGAGCAGTTCTTC. Amino acids: CASSVYDEQFF.

J is TRBJ1-1 and V is TRBV6-1, with D tentatively TRBD1 (6 bases). The V gene lost 5 bases and the J gene lost 1 base, with 8 bases spanning the gap. Germline V lookup: CDR1 MNHNS, CDR2 SASEGT. The CDR3 spans 13 residues. CDR3 bases: TGTGCCAGCAGTTTGGGGGCGAACACTGAAGCTTTCTTT. Protein product: CASSLGANTEAFF.

This rearrangement joins TRBV10-3 to TRBJ2-5; a weak D match, TRBD2 (6 bases). V lost 5 bases and J lost 2, with 12 bases in between. Germline-derived CDR1 and CDR2 are ENHRY and SYGVKD. This CDR3 is 14 amino acids long. The CDR3: CAISSRRGQETQYF. The CDR3 DNA is TGTGCCATCAGTTCAAGGAGGGGTCAAGAGACCCAGTACTTC.

The rearrangement joins TRBV9 to TRBJ1-3; no reliable D call. Germline V gene lookup returns CDR1 SGDLS and CDR2 YYNGEE. This CDR3 contains 15 residues. The V gene lost 0 bases and the J gene lost 0 bases, with 7 bases spanning the gap. The CDR3 region is CASSVAGSSGNTIYF. The CDR3 DNA follows: TGTGCCAGCAGCGTAGCTGGGAGCTCTGGAAACACCATATATTTT.

The chain uses TRBV18 and TRBJ1-5; D unresolved. Trimming cost V 5 bases and J 5 bases, with 7 bases left between them. The CDR3 has 12 amino acids. Germline CDR1 KGHSH, CDR2 LQKENI. Written as DNA, the CDR3 is TGTGCCAGCTCAATCGGGGATCAGCCCCAGCATTTT. Protein product: CASSIGDQPQHF.

The rearrangement joins TRBV27 to TRBJ2-5; 9 positions agree with TRBD1. CDR3 length: 15 residues. Germline V CDR1 and CDR2: MNHEY, SMNVEV (reference sequence). The trim removed 6 bases at V and 0 bases at J, leaving 5 bases unmatched. DNA of the CDR3: TGTGCCAGCAGGGGGGGACAGGGTTACCAAGAGACCCAGTACTTC. Its translation: CASRGGQGYQETQYF.

CDR3 DNA sequence: TGTGCCAGTAAAACTTCCGGGACAGGGGGGTACGAGCAGTACTTC. Protein sequence: CASKTSGTGGYEQYF. J is TRBJ2-7 and V is TRBV19, with 11 bases lining up with TRBD1. CDR1 and CDR2 from the germline V gene are LNHDA and SQIVND (reference sequence). V was pared by 7 bases and J by 4 bases, with 9 bases of the junction left unmatched. This CDR3 is 15 amino acids long.

V gene TRBV11-1 combines with J gene TRBJ2-1, with 15 nucleotides matching TRBD2. The CDR3 covers 14 residues. The V gene's germline CDR1 is SGHAT and CDR2 FQDESV (reference sequence). Germline trimming cut 5 bases from V and 10 bases from J; bases unmatched to any gene: 3. CDR3 amino acids: CASSAGTSGGEQFF. CDR3 DNA sequence: TGTGCCAGCAGCGCCGGGACTAGCGGGGGGGAGCAGTTCTTC.

This clone was recorded once. CDR3 sequence reads: CASSQDRQGTQYF. CDR3 in DNA: TGTGCCAGCAGCCAAGATCGGCAGGGCACTCAGTACTTC. The gene calls are TRBV14 and TRBJ2-5; the D gene is possibly TRBD1 (5 bases). This CDR3 is built from 13 residues. Germline CDR1 reads SGHDN; CDR2 reads FVKESK. V shed 0 bases and J shed 11 bases, with 13 bases lying between them.

The chain links TRBV6-5 to TRBJ2-1; D might be TRBD1 (5 bases). The length of the CDR3 is 14 residues. V was clipped by 5 bases and J by 6 bases, with 14 bases between them. Germline assignment: CDR1 MNHEY and CDR2 SVGAGI. The CDR3 nucleotides are TGTGCCAGCAGTGCCATGACAGCTTTCAATGAGCAGTTCTTC. Translation: CASSAMTAFNEQFF.